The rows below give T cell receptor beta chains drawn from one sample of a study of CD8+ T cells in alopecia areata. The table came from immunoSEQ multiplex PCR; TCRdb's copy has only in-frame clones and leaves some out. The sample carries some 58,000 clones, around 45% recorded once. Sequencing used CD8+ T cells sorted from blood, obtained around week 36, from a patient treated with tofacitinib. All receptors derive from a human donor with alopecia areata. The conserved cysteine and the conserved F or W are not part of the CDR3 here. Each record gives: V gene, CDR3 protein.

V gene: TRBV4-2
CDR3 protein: ASSQDPVGEQY

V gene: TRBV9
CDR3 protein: ASSSPPAGGRTGELF

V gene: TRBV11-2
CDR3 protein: ASSSSYAGLAGVSDTQY

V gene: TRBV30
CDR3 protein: AWSVVQGRRGEQY

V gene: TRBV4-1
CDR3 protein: ASSQSGQGDYEQY

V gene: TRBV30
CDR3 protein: AWSDDSGVYNEQF

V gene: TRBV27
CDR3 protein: ASSELDEQY

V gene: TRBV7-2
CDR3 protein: ASSLSRERAKNIQY

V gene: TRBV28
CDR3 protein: ASSSLAGGNTGELF

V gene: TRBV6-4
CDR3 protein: ASSVTTSNEQF

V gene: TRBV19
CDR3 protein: ASSIMGQGPNEQY

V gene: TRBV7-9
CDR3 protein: ASSPPTRPTQY

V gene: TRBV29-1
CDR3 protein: SVERTSGRRETQY

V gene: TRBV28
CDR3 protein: ARRDSNEKLF

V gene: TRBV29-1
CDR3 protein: SVGTGRDYNEQF

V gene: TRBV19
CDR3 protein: ASSQRNTNTGELF

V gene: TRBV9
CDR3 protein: ASSVGQGAYNEQF

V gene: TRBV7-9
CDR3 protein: ASSLSPGNSPLH

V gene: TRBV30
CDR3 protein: AWSVTGGPSDEQF

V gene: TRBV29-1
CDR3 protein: SVEGRRGRYNEQF

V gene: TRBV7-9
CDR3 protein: ASSPPGGGLKNIQY

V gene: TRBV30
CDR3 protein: AWGVINEQY

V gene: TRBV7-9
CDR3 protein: ASSFGRFETQY

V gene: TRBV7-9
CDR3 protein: ASTSYGVDEQF

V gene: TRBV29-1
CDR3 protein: SVVLRAGELF

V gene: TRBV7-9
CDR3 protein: ASRVGNQPQH

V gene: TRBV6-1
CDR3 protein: ASSAGYSNQPQH

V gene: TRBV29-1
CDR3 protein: SVTPGNEQF

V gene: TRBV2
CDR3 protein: ASSDHPDSSYEQY

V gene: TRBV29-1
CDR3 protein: SVASRQGRDYGYT

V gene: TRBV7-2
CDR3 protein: ASSAYRTRGNEQF

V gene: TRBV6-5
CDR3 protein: ASSYSTGAMSGYT

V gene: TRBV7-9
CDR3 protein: ASSSNANRDRVNEQF